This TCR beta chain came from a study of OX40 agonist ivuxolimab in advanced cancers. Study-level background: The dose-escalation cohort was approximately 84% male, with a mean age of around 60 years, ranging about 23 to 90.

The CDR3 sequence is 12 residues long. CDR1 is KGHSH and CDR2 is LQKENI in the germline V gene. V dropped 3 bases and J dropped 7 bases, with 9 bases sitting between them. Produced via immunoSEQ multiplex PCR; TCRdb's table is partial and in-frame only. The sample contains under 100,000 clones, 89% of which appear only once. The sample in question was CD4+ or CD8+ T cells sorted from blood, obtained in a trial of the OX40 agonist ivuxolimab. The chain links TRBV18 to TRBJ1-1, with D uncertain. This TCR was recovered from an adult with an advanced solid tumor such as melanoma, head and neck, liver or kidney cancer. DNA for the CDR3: TGTGCCAGCTCACCTAGTTCCGGTGAAGCTTTCTTT. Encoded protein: CASSPSSGEAFF.